The clone carrying this TCR beta chain has ten or more counts. Here the CDR3 omits its conserved ending phenylalanine or tryptophan, so a read error is the likely source. The limits of the CDR3 on the DNA are not certain, so only TCRdb's listed CDR3 is given. The sample belongs to a study of CD8 T cells in ankylosing spondylitis. Germline assignment: CDR1 SGHDT and CDR2 YYEEEE. Termini included, the CDR3 measures 10 amino acids. Via MiXCR, TCRdb re-called the 5' RACE reads, giving one row per CDR3 protein. The sample consists of around 29,000 distinct CDR3 sequences, 5% to 5.5% of them appearing once.

This receptor was taken from a female donor with ankylosing spondylitis or in good health (not recorded which). V usage is TRBV5-6 and J usage is TRBJ2-1. Sequenced sample: blood, either unsorted or a sorted T cell fraction (not recorded which). Here the CDR3 reads CASSLESDPP.